This T cell receptor beta chain was identified during a study of CD8 T cells in Susac syndrome. cDNA came from about 0.5 to 1 ug RNA primed by random hexamers. A single record per CDR3 protein comes from TCRdb applying MiXCR to the immunoSEQ multiplex PCR reads. The sample holds about 150,000 distinct CDR3 sequences, approximately 94% seen once. CDR1 is SQVTM, CDR2 ANQGSEA, per germline. This CDR3 spans 13 amino acids. The V and J ends lost 4 bases and 2 bases respectively, with 11 bases between them. In this sample, this clonotype turned up once. This clonotype originated in a human donor with Susac syndrome. Sequenced sample: CD4+ T cells from PBMCs. V gene TRBV29-1 combines with J gene TRBJ1-1; no reliable D call. The chain's CDR3 is CSVASTANTEAFF. The CDR3 DNA reads as TGCAGCGTTGCCTCGACTGCCAACACTGAAGCTTTCTTT.